Below, 10 T cell receptor beta chains from the same sample are listed, as sequenced in a study of blood T cell repertoires in COVID-19. Assay used: immunoSEQ multiplex PCR; TCRdb lists only in-frame clones, some missing. In the table there are about 140,000 clones, about 86% of which are singletons. Material: peripheral blood. These receptors originate from a woman aged 55-75 years with acute or convalescent COVID-19.

The chain couples TRBV12-3 or TRBV12-4 to TRBJ2-2, with unresolved D. Trimming removed 2 bases at V and 8 bases at J, with 6 bases between. The CDR3 sequence is 12 residues long. In DNA form, the CDR3 reads TGTGCCAGCAGTTTATTTCCAGGGGAGCTGTTTTTT. This encodes CASSLFPGELFF.

The chain combines TRBV28 with TRBJ1-6; D unclear. V lost 8 bases to trimming and J lost 3 bases, with 8 bases between them. The CDR3 length is 13 residues. CDR1 and CDR2 (germline): MDHEN, SYDVKM. DNA for the CDR3: TGTGCCAGCCTGGCCCACTATAATTCACCCCTCCACTTT. Translating it yields CASLAHYNSPLHF.

This clone was recorded only once. The J gene is TRBJ1-2, the V gene TRBV7-8; tentative D call: TRBD1 (6 bases). Trimming pared 1 base from V and 7 bases from J, leaving 10 bases between. Looked up from germline, CDR1 is SGHVS and CDR2 is FQNEAQ. There are 13 residues in the CDR3. The CDR3 loop is CASSLVETGGYTF. For the CDR3, the DNA is TGTGCCAGCAGCTTAGTGGAGACAGGTGGCTACACCTTC. The full variable domain, rest sourced from reference TRBV7-8 and TRBJ1-2, is GAGVSQSPRYKVAKRGQDVALRCDPISGHVSLFWYQQALGQGPEFLTYFQNEAQLDKSGLPSDRFFAERPEGSVSTLKIQRTQQEDSAVYLCASSLVETGGYTFGSGTRLTVV.

This chain uses TRBV23-1 with TRBJ1-5; weak D call: TRBD1 (6 bases). TRBV23-1 is an open reading frame whose function is uncertain. Trimming left V 2 bases short and J 2 bases short, with 13 bases between. The CDR3 is 16 amino acids. The CDR3: CASSQRKGGRNQPQHF. The CDR3 nucleotides are TGCGCCAGCAGTCAAAGGAAAGGGGGTCGCAATCAGCCCCAGCATTTT.

The chain joins TRBV4-2 to TRBJ2-5, with 8 bases that match TRBD2. The germline V gene encodes CDR1 LGHNA and CDR2 YNFKEQ. The CDR3 consists of 14 residues. Unmatched junction bases numbered 5, after V lost 4 bases and J lost 4 bases. CDR3 sequence reads: CASSPGLVPETQYF. The CDR3 DNA reads TGTGCCAGCAGCCCGGGACTAGTCCCAGAGACCCAGTACTTC.

V usage is TRBV2 and J usage is TRBJ2-2; D is possibly TRBD1 (6 bases). Germline V gene data show CDR1 as SNHLY and CDR2 as FYNNEI. The CDR3 length is 16 residues. The ends were cut back, 4 bases at V and 7 bases at J, with 19 bases in the middle. CDR3 in DNA: TGTGCCAGCAGTGTGGCAGGGGCCCACCGGGGCGGGGAGCTGTTTTTT. Protein: CASSVAGAHRGGELFF.

This clone has a single count. The gene calls are TRBV15 and TRBJ2-7; 9 bases line up with TRBD1. Trimming cost V 3 bases and J 3 bases; bases outside gene matches: 9. Germline CDR1 is LNHNV and CDR2 is YYDKDF (reference sequence). The CDR3 is 16 residues long. CDR3 DNA sequence: TGTGCCACCAGCAGGGGACAGGGTGAAGGTTTCTACGAGCAGTACTTC. Its protein is CATSRGQGEGFYEQYF.

The chain employs TRBV7-2 and TRBJ2-3, with TRBD1 matching 11 bases. V was clipped by 5 bases and J by 5 bases; unmatched bases: 6. The CDR3 totals 15 residues. In germline, CDR1 is SGHTA, CDR2 FQGNSA. The CDR3 is CASSPLGTGGDTQYF. In nucleotides, the CDR3 is TGTGCCAGCAGCCCCCTCGGGACAGGGGGAGATACGCAGTATTTT.

The chain joins TRBV30 to TRBJ2-1; the match to TRBD2 covers 9 bases. Germline values: CDR1 GTSNPN, CDR2 SVGIG (reference sequence). CDR3 length: 11 residues. V gave up 1 base and J gave up 14 bases; unmatched junction bases: 3. CDR3 loop: CAWSGGGAEFF. In nucleotides, the CDR3 is TGTGCCTGGAGTGGCGGGGGGGCGGAGTTCTTC.

This clone occurred a few times. The chain links TRBV5-1 to TRBJ1-4; D gene unclear. Trimming pared 1 base from V and 8 bases from J, leaving 12 bases between. The CDR3 length is 14 residues. Germline V lookup: CDR1 SGHRS, CDR2 YFSETQ. The CDR3 loop is CASSLRESSEKLFF. CDR3 coding DNA: TGCGCCAGCAGCTTGAGGGAGTCAAGCGAAAAACTGTTTTTT.